A selection of T cell receptor beta chains follows, all from one sample in a study of human T cells and chemical hapten exposure. TCRdb re-called the RACE reads with MiXCR, one entry per CDR3 protein. The sample yields approximately 88,000 distinct CDR3 sequences, 10% to 15% seen once. This specimen consisted of whole blood, obtained in connection with sensitization to the hapten diphenylcyclopropenone (DPC). These receptors all stem from a woman aged 45 to 65 with alopecia areata. Some clones in this sample may be carry-over from other donors' samples. The CDR3 runs from the conserved cysteine through the conserved F or W. A D gene is named only where the DNA matches it firmly. Expanded clones get a size class; other rows say once, few or many, or leave the size out.

D gene	V gene	J gene	clone size	CDR3 DNA	CDR3 protein
-	TRBV3-1	TRBJ1-1	few	TGTGCCAGCAGCCAATTCGCAGGGGTGGAAGCTTTCTTT	CASSQFAGVEAFF
-	TRBV7-6	TRBJ2-1	few	TGTGCCAGCAGCTTAGTCCGGGGTGGGTCCCTCTCCTACAATGAGCAGTTCTTC	CASSLVRGGSLSYNEQFF
-	TRBV7-9	TRBJ2-7	many	TGTGCCAGCAGCTCCCAAAGCTCCTACGAGCAGTACTTC	CASSSQSSYEQYF
TRBD1	TRBV18	TRBJ1-5	-	TGTGCCAGCTCACACGGACAGGGCAATCAGCCCCAGCATTTT	CASSHGQGNQPQHF
-	TRBV3-1	TRBJ2-5	few	TGTGCCAGCAGCCAAGTTCGCGGGAAGCGAGAGACCCAGTACTTC	CASSQVRGKRETQYF
-	TRBV9	TRBJ2-1	-	TGTGCCAGCAGCGGGGCCCGGGACTTTCAGTTCTTC	CASSGARDFQFF
TRBD2	TRBV5-1	TRBJ2-1	-	TGCGCCAGCACCCCGGGACTAGCGGGAGGGCCAGCCTCCTACAATGAGCAGTTCTTC	CASTPGLAGGPASYNEQFF
TRBD2	TRBV20-1	TRBJ2-5	many	TGCAGTGCTAGAGAAATTAGCGGGAGGATCGGGACCCAGTACTTC	CSAREISGRIGTQYF
TRBD1	TRBV12-3/TRBV12-4	TRBJ1-1	few	TGTGCCAGCAGACGGACAGGAGAATACACTGAAGCTTTCTTT	CASRRTGEYTEAFF
TRBD2	TRBV5-1	TRBJ2-7	many	TGCGCCAGCAGCTTGGCAGGGACTAGCGGATACTACGAGCAGTACTTC	CASSLAGTSGYYEQYF
TRBD2	TRBV10-3	TRBJ2-1	few	TGTGCCTCCCTGGGGACTAGCGGGATAGGAAATGAGCAGTTCTTC	CASLGTSGIGNEQFF
TRBD1	TRBV3-1	TRBJ2-7	many	TGTGCCAGCAGCCATTGGGACAGTCTTTCCTACGAGCAGTACTTC	CASSHWDSLSYEQYF
TRBD1	TRBV12-3/TRBV12-4	TRBJ1-5	-	TGTGCCAGCAGTTTGACCCAGGGGGCTCAGCCCCAGCATTTT	CASSLTQGAQPQHF
TRBD2	TRBV7-9	TRBJ2-1	few	TGTGCCAGCAGCCCGGCCAGGGGCGGGAGGGCCATTTCCTACAATGAGCAGTTCTTC	CASSPARGGRAISYNEQFF
TRBD2	TRBV7-8	TRBJ2-5	few	TGTGCCAGCAGCTTAAAGTGGGAGGGGGAGACCCAGTACTTC	CASSLKWEGETQYF
-	TRBV20-1	TRBJ1-2	-	TGCAGTGCAAGAATGACTAACTATGGCTACACCTTC	CSARMTNYGYTF
TRBD2	TRBV7-3	TRBJ2-1	few	TGTGCCAGCAGCTTAAATCTTATCGGGAGGGCTCTGTCCTTC	CASSLNLIGRALSF
-	TRBV10-3	TRBJ2-5	once	TGTGCCATCAGTGGGGCGGCCCAAGAGACCCAGTACTTC	CAISGAAQETQYF
TRBD1	TRBV20-1	TRBJ2-7	many	TGCAGTGCTAGACACAGGGGACCCCTCTCCTACGAGCAGTACTTC	CSARHRGPLSYEQYF
TRBD2	TRBV5-6	TRBJ2-7	-	TGTGCCAGCAGCTCGGGACTAGCGGGCGTTCCCTACGAGCAGTACTTC	CASSSGLAGVPYEQYF